A single sample is the source of the 29 T cell receptor beta chains below, sequenced in a study of T cell changes during pregnancy in multiple sclerosis. Data came from immunoSEQ multiplex PCR; TCRdb stores just in-frame clones and leaves some out. This sample carries tens of thousands of clones, about 89% of them seen once, and the ten largest clones take approximately 10%. The sample in question was CD8+ T cells from peripheral blood mononuclear cells, obtained in the third trimester of pregnancy. All receptors come from a female donor with multiple sclerosis, enrolled in a pregnancy study.

This sequence joins TRBV27 and TRBJ1-1; D is perhaps TRBD1 (6 bases). Trimming removed 0 bases from V and 2 bases from J, with 10 bases in between. Germline lookup yields CDR1 MNHEY and CDR2 SMNVEV (reference sequence). The CDR3 runs 15 residues. CDR3 in DNA: TGTGCCAGCAGTTTATCCCCGACAGGCAACACTGAAGCTTTCTTT. It yields the protein CASSLSPTGNTEAFF.

The rearrangement uses TRBV27 and TRBJ1-2, with 10 nucleotides matching TRBD1. With V trimmed by 5 bases and J by 5 bases, 11 bases remained unmatched. The germline V gene encodes CDR1 MNHEY and CDR2 SMNVEV (reference sequence). The CDR3 is made up of 16 amino acids. CDR3 amino acids: CASSLTTGGAGYGYTF. As DNA, the CDR3 is TGTGCCAGCAGTCTTACGACAGGGGGCGCTGGGTATGGCTACACCTTC.

V gene TRBV19 combines with J gene TRBJ2-1; 7 bases are a match to TRBD1. CDR3 length: 14 residues. Trimming cost V 2 bases and J 5 bases; bases outside gene matches: 3. Looked up from germline, CDR1 is LNHDA and CDR2 is SQIVND (reference sequence). For the CDR3, the DNA is TGTGCCAGTAGTATACAGGGGGACAACAATGAGCAGTTCTTC. It codes for CASSIQGDNNEQFF.

The chain recombines TRBV29-1 with TRBJ2-2, with D perhaps TRBD2 (6 bases). The CDR3 is 11 amino acids. The germline V gene has CDR1 SQVTM and CDR2 ANQGSEA. V was cut by 4 bases and J by 8 bases, with 8 bases left in between. The CDR3 sequence is CSVVGRGELFF. CDR3 nucleotides: TGCAGCGTTGTGGGGAGGGGGGAGCTGTTTTTT.

J is TRBJ1-2 and V is TRBV4-2, with 11 positions matching TRBD1. The junction had 4 bases not matched to a gene; V was cut back by 4 bases and J by 3 bases. Per germline, CDR1 LGHNA and CDR2 YNFKEQ. CDR3 length: 15 amino acids. The CDR3 coding sequence is TGTGCCAGCAGCCCCGGACAGGGGGCAGACTATGGCTACACCTTC. Residues: CASSPGQGADYGYTF.

In DNA form, the CDR3 reads TGCGCCAGCAGTGCGCGGGGCACCGGGGCCAACGTCCTGACTTTC. Translating it yields CASSARGTGANVLTF. The chain uses TRBV5-1 and TRBJ2-6; a possible D gene is TRBD2 (6 bases). V was trimmed by 5 bases and J by 4 bases, leaving 13 bases between them. The germline V gene has CDR1 SGHRS and CDR2 YFSETQ. The CDR3 is made up of 15 amino acids.

The chain has TRBV7-2 and TRBJ2-7; 7 bases are a match to TRBD1. Germline loops: CDR1 SGHTA, CDR2 FQGNSA. This CDR3 has 15 residues. With 2 bases clipped from V and 4 bases from J, the junction kept 8 bases outside the gene matches. CDR3 bases: TGTGCCAGCAGCTTATTCGTAGGGGGCCTATACGAGCAGTACTTC. As protein: CASSLFVGGLYEQYF.

The chain has TRBV4-1 and TRBJ2-1, with 12 bases aligning to TRBD2. The CDR3 has 16 residues. Germline assignment: CDR1 MGHRA and CDR2 YSYEKL. With 3 bases clipped from V and 6 bases from J, the junction kept 6 bases outside the gene matches. The CDR3 sequence: CASSQETSGSPNEQFF. The CDR3, as DNA: TGCGCCAGCAGCCAGGAGACTAGCGGGAGCCCCAATGAGCAGTTCTTC.

The chain carries TRBV11-1 and TRBJ2-7; 7 nucleotides match TRBD2. The ends lost 3 bases at V and 2 bases at J; junction bases unmatched: 4. The CDR3 loop spans 14 amino acids. Germline V gene data show CDR1 as SGHAT and CDR2 as FQDESV (reference sequence). The CDR3 DNA sequence: TGTGCCAGCAGCTTCACAGCGGGAACCTACGAGCAGTACTTC. This translates into CASSFTAGTYEQYF.

The rearrangement links TRBV19 to TRBJ2-2; TRBD1 matches at 9 bases. Germline-derived CDR1 and CDR2 are LNHDA and SQIVND (reference sequence). The CDR3 consists of 13 residues. Trimming cost V 10 bases and J 6 bases; bases outside gene matches: 6. DNA for the CDR3: TGTGCCACCCGGACAGGGGTTGCCGGGGAGCTGTTTTTT. Protein product: CATRTGVAGELFF.

The chain recombines TRBV9 with TRBJ2-1; TRBD2 aligns across 12 bases. CDR3 length: 14 residues. The germline V gene encodes CDR1 SGDLS and CDR2 YYNGEE. J was trimmed by 7 bases and V by 7 bases; bases with no gene match: 6. CDR3 nucleotides: TGTGCCAGCGGGACTAGCGGGCGGAGAAATGAGCAGTTCTTC. This codes for CASGTSGRRNEQFF.

The chain combines TRBV5-6 with TRBJ1-4, with 7 positions matching TRBD1. The length of the CDR3 is 14 residues. V was clipped by 0 bases and J by 15 bases; unmatched bases: 11. The germline CDR1 and CDR2 sequences are SGHDT and YYEEEE. The CDR3 region is CASSLADRTLPVFF. CDR3 bases: TGTGCCAGCAGCTTGGCGGACAGGACCCTTCCAGTGTTTTTT.

The chain recombines TRBV18 with TRBJ2-3, with 11 positions matching TRBD1. The germline V gene has CDR1 KGHSH and CDR2 LQKENI. This CDR3 contains 17 residues. The V and J ends lost 3 bases and 3 bases, in that order; junction bases with no gene match: 8. The CDR3 spells CASSPPTGQGVTDTQYF. The CDR3 bases are TGTGCCAGCTCACCGCCTACGGGACAGGGGGTAACAGATACGCAGTATTTT. The variable domain in full, completed from reference TRBV18 and TRBJ2-3, reads NAGVMQNPRHLVRRRGQEARLRCSPMKGHSHVYWYRQLPEEGLKFMVYLQKENIIDESGMPKERFSAEFPKEGPSILRIQQVVRGDSAAYFCASSPPTGQGVTDTQYFGPGTRLTVL.

Concerning this clone: This sample includes further DNA sequences coding for the same CDR3. The rearrangement joins TRBV9 to TRBJ1-2, with a tentative D call TRBD1 (6 bases). Trimming took off 2 bases at V and 3 bases at J, with 11 bases between the two ends. CDR3 length: 14 amino acids. Looked up from germline, CDR1 is SGDLS and CDR2 is YYNGEE. In nucleotides, the CDR3 is TGTGCCAGCAGCGTGGGAGGGGGAGACTATGGCTACACCTTC. Translation: CASSVGGGDYGYTF.

Comment on this clone: Other DNA sequences within the sample encode an identical CDR3. CDR3 nucleotides: TGTGCCAGCAGCCCGGGACAGGGGTCCTACGAGCAGTACTTC. Translated, it gives CASSPGQGSYEQYF. The V gene is TRBV5-6, the J gene TRBJ2-7; 10 nucleotides agree with TRBD1. After removal of 4 bases from V and 1 base from J, the junction contained 2 bases not matched to a gene. Germline V gene data show CDR1 as SGHDT and CDR2 as YYEEEE. The CDR3 is made up of 14 amino acids.

CDR3 sequence: CASSLLGTGAYNEQFF. In DNA, the CDR3 is TGTGCCAGCAGTTTATTGGGGACAGGGGCTTACAATGAGCAGTTCTTC. The V gene is TRBV27, the J gene TRBJ2-1; 10 bases line up with TRBD1. The CDR3 has 16 amino acids. CDR1 and CDR2 (germline): MNHEY, SMNVEV (reference sequence). After removal of 1 base from V and 4 bases from J, the junction contained 4 bases not matched to a gene.

This chain connects TRBV6-5 to TRBJ2-5, with a possible D match to TRBD2 (6 bases). This CDR3 region has 15 residues. V shed 2 bases and J shed 5 bases, with 15 bases lying between them. Germline V gene lookup returns CDR1 MNHEY and CDR2 SVGAGI. This CDR3 is CASSYAWRAGETQYF. As DNA, the CDR3 is TGTGCCAGCAGTTACGCATGGAGGGCTGGGGAGACCCAGTACTTC.

Only one count was recorded for this clone. The chain couples TRBV19 to TRBJ1-4, with D perhaps TRBD1 (5 bases). Germline V CDR1 and CDR2: LNHDA, SQIVND (reference sequence). The CDR3 spans 15 residues. V gave up 2 bases and J gave up 5 bases, with 12 bases separating them. Written as DNA, the CDR3 is TGTGCCAGTAGTATAACAGGATGGGCGAATGAAAAACTGTTTTTT. It is translated as CASSITGWANEKLFF.

This chain connects TRBV4-1 to TRBJ2-3; possible D gene TRBD2, 5 bases. Germline V gene data show CDR1 as MGHRA and CDR2 as YSYEKL. V gave up 4 bases and J gave up 5 bases, with 31 bases separating them. The CDR3 spans 20 residues. CDR3 DNA: TGCGCCAGCAGCCTCTCCTTGGGCTCCTACAACCGCCTAGCAGGAGATACGCAGTATTTT. Its translation is CASSLSLGSYNRLAGDTQYF.

The sample holds a few counts of this clone. The chain employs TRBV27 and TRBJ1-5, with unresolved D. This CDR3 spans 14 amino acids. Trimming took off 3 bases at V and 4 bases at J, with 10 bases between the two ends. The germline CDR1 and CDR2 sequences are MNHEY and SMNVEV (reference sequence). The CDR3 region has the DNA TGTGCCAGCAGTTTTGGTCAGATAAATCAGCCCCAGCATTTT. Its protein product is CASSFGQINQPQHF.

This clone was seen once. This chain uses TRBV10-3 with TRBJ1-1; 12 bases map to TRBD1. In germline, CDR1 is ENHRY, CDR2 SYGVKD. After removal of 4 bases from V and 3 bases from J, the junction contained 6 bases not matched to a gene. The CDR3 runs 16 residues. In DNA, the CDR3 is TGTGCCATCAGTGGGGACAGGGGGCTAGGGGACACTGAAGCTTTCTTT. Protein: CAISGDRGLGDTEAFF.

In its sample, this clone was seen a few times. V gene TRBV7-2 combines with J gene TRBJ1-2; TRBD1 aligns across 8 bases. The germline V gene has CDR1 SGHTA and CDR2 FQGNSA. Trimming took 5 bases from V and 9 from J; bases not matched to a gene: 5. This CDR3 spans 12 amino acids. This chain's CDR3 is CASSPGQGRYTF. Written as DNA, the CDR3 is TGTGCCAGCAGCCCCGGACAGGGTCGCTACACCTTC.

CDR3 sequence (DNA): TGCGCCAGCAGCTTGGACTGGACAGGGGGCTCCCCAGGAAACATTCAGTACTTC. Its protein is CASSLDWTGGSPGNIQYF. The V call is TRBV5-1, the J call TRBJ2-4; 11 nucleotides match TRBD1. The V gene end was trimmed by 0 bases and the J gene end by 6 bases; junction bases not matched to a gene: 11. Per germline, CDR1 SGHRS and CDR2 YFSETQ. This CDR3 comprises 18 residues.

The gene calls are TRBV2 and TRBJ2-5, with D tentatively TRBD1 (5 bases). Trimming stripped 5 bases from V and 4 bases from J, with 8 bases between. CDR1 is SNHLY, CDR2 FYNNEI, per germline. The CDR3 consists of 12 residues. The CDR3, as DNA: TGTGCCAGCAGTCGACAGCGAGAGACCCAGTACTTC. It specifies CASSRQRETQYF.

The chain uses TRBV6-4 and TRBJ2-4; 9 nucleotides agree with TRBD1. Looked up from germline, CDR1 is MRHNA and CDR2 is SNTAGT. This CDR3 is 13 amino acids long. J was trimmed by 5 bases and V by 5 bases; bases with no gene match: 1. For the CDR3, the DNA is TGTGCCAGCAGTACAGGGGGCGAAAACATTCAGTACTTC. Protein product: CASSTGGENIQYF.

The chain's CDR3 is CASSQDPAGGNNEQFF. The CDR3 DNA sequence: TGCGCCAGCAGCCAAGATCCGGCGGGAGGGAACAATGAGCAGTTCTTC. This chain connects TRBV4-1 to TRBJ2-1, with 9 nucleotides matching TRBD2. CDR3 length equals 16 residues. Germline V gene sequence: CDR1 MGHRA, CDR2 YSYEKL. V was pared by 0 bases and J by 5 bases, with 5 bases of the junction left unmatched.

The J gene is TRBJ1-3, the V gene TRBV27; D unresolved. The ends were cut back, 3 bases at V and 1 base at J, with 7 bases in the middle. The V gene's germline CDR1 is MNHEY and CDR2 SMNVEV (reference sequence). The CDR3 spans 14 residues. The CDR3: CASSFGGSGNTIYF. Here the CDR3 DNA reads TGTGCCAGCAGTTTCGGAGGGTCTGGAAACACCATATATTTT.

V and J are TRBV5-1 and TRBJ1-1; 9 nucleotides align to TRBD1. V gave up 0 bases and J gave up 4 bases; unmatched junction bases: 13. CDR3 length equals 18 residues. Germline-derived CDR1 and CDR2 are SGHRS and YFSETQ. CDR3 region: CASSLGGVGRTGATEAFF. CDR3 bases: TGCGCCAGCAGCTTGGGAGGAGTCGGCCGGACAGGGGCCACTGAAGCTTTCTTT.

V is TRBV12-5 and J is TRBJ1-4; D perhaps matches TRBD1 (6 bases). V lost 0 bases and J 1 base, leaving 21 bases between the germline ends. The CDR3 totals 20 residues. Germline assignment: CDR1 LGHNT and CDR2 FRNRAP. In DNA form, the CDR3 reads TGTGCTAGTGGTTTGGTACTTGGCACTAGGGGGGGGAAAACTAATGAAAAACTGTTTTTT. Translation gives CASGLVLGTRGGKTNEKLFF.